This T cell receptor beta chain came from a study of OX40 agonist ivuxolimab in advanced cancers. TCRdb's copy holds only in-frame clones and misses some; the assay was immunoSEQ multiplex PCR. The data hold roughly 70,000 clones, with approximately 84% observed a single time. From germline, CDR1 is LNHDA and CDR2 SQIVND (reference sequence). The CDR3 is 13 amino acids. The V gene lost 6 bases and the J gene lost 5 bases, with 13 bases spanning the gap. This TCR was recovered from an adult with an advanced solid tumor such as melanoma, head and neck, liver or kidney cancer. The chain couples TRBV19 to TRBJ1-1; D remains ambiguous. Sequenced material: CD4+ or CD8+ T cells sorted from blood, taken in a trial of the OX40 agonist ivuxolimab. The CDR3 is CASSRQEDTEAFF. The CDR3 DNA reads as TGTGCCAGTAGCCGTCAGGAAGATACTGAAGCTTTCTTT. The entire variable domain, with the rest obtained from reference TRBV19 and TRBJ1-1, is as follows: DGGITQSPKYLFRKEGQNVTLSCEQNLNHDAMYWYRQDPGQGLRLIYYSQIVNDFQKGDIAEGYSVSREKKESFPLTVTSAQKNPTAFYLCASSRQEDTEAFFGQGTRLTVV.